This TCR beta chain is drawn from a study of shared clonotypes between healthy human individuals. Some clones are missing from TCRdb's copy, which holds only in-frame ones; the method was immunoSEQ multiplex PCR. This repertoire shows about 1.1 million clones, around 82% found once; its top ten account for 0.5% to 0.65%. The specimen sequenced was memory CD4+ T cells from PBMCs. The subset was: CD45RA-negative fraction. The source is a man aged 18 to 35 in good health. Some clones in this sample may be carry-over from other donors' samples.

CDR3 region: CASSLVGGLDLETQYF. The CDR3 nucleotides read TGTGCCAGCAGCTTAGTTGGGGGACTAGATTTGGAGACCCAGTACTTC. V is TRBV11-1 and J is TRBJ2-5, with 8 bases fitting TRBD2. Per germline, CDR1 SGHAT and CDR2 FQDESV (reference sequence). The ends lost 1 base at V and 5 bases at J; junction bases unmatched: 9. The CDR3 totals 16 residues.